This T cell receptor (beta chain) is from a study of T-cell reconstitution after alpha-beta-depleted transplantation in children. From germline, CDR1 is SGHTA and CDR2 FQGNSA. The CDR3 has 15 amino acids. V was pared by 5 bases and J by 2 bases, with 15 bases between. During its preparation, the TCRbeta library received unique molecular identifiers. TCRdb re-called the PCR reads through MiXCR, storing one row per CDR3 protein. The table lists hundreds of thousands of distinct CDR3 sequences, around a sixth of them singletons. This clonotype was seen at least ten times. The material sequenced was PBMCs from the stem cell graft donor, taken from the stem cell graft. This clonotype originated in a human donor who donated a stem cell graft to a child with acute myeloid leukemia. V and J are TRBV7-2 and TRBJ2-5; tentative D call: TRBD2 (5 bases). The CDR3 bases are TGTGCCAGCAGCCCCTCGTGGAGGCATCAAGAGACCCAGTACTTC. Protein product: CASSPSWRHQETQYF.